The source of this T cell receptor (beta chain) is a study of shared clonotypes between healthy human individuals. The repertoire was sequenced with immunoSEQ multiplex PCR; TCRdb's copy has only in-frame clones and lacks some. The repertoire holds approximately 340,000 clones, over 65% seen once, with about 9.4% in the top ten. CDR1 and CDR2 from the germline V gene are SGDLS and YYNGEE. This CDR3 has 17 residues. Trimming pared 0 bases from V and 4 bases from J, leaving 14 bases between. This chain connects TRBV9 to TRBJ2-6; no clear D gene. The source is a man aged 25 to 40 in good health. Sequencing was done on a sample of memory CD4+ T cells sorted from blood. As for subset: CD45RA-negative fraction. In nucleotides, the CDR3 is TGTGCCAGCAGCGTAGCAGCTCTTTCGTTCGGGGCCAACGTCCTGACTTTC. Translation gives CASSVAALSFGANVLTF.